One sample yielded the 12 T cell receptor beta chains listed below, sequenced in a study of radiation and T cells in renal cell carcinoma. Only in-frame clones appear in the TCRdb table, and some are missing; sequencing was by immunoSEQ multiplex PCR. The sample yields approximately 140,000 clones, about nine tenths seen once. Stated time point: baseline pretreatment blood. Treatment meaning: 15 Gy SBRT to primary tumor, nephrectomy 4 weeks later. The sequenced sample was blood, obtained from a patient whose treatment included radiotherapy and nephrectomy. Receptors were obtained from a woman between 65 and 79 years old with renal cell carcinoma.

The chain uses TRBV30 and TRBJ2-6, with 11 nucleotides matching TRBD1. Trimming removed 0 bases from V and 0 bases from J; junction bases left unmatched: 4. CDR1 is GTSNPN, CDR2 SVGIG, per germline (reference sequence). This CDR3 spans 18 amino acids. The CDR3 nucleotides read TGTGCCTGGAGTGTCCGGACAGGGGGCGTCTCTGGGGCCAACGTCCTGACTTTC. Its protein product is CAWSVRTGGVSGANVLTF. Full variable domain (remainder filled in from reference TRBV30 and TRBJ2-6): SQTIHQWPATLVQPVGSPLSLECTVEGTSNPNLYWYRQAAGRGLQLLFYSVGIGQISSEVPQNLSASRPQDRQFILSSKKLLLSDSGFYLCAWSVRTGGVSGANVLTFGAGSRLTVL.

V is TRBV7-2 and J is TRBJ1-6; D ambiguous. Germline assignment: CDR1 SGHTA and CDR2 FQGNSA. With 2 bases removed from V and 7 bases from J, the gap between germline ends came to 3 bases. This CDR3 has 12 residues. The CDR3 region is CASSLMNSPLHF. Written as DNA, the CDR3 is TGTGCCAGCAGCTTAATGAATTCACCCCTCCACTTT. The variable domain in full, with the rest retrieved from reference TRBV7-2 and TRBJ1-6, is GAGVSQSPSNKVTEKGKDVELRCDPISGHTALYWYRQSLGQGLEFLIYFQGNSAPDKSGLPSDRFSAERTGGSVSTLTIQRTQQEDSAVYLCASSLMNSPLHFGNGTRLTVT.

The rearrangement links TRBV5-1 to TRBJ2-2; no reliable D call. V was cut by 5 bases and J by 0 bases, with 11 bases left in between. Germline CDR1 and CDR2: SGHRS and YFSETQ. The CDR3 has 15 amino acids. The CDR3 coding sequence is TGCGCCAGCAGAGACCCAGGTCCGAACACCGGGGAGCTGTTTTTT. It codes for CASRDPGPNTGELFF.

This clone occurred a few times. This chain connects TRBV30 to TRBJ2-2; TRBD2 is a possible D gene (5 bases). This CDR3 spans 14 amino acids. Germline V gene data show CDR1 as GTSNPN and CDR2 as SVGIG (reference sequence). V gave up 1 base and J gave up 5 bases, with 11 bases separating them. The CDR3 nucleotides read TGTGCCTGGAGTGGGACTCGAGTGACCGGGGAGCTGTTTTTT. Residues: CAWSGTRVTGELFF.

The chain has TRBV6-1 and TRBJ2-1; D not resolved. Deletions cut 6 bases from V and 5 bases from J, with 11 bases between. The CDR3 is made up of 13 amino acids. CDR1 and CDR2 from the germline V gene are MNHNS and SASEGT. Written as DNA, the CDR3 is TGTGCCAGCAGCATCCAGATAAACAATGAGCAGTTCTTC. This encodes CASSIQINNEQFF.

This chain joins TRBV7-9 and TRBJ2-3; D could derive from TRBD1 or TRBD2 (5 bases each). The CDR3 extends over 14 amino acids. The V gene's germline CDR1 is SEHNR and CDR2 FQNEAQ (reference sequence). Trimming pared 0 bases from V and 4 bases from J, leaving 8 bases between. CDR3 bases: TGTGCCAGCAGCTTAGCCGGGACGGCAGATACGCAGTATTTT. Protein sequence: CASSLAGTADTQYF.

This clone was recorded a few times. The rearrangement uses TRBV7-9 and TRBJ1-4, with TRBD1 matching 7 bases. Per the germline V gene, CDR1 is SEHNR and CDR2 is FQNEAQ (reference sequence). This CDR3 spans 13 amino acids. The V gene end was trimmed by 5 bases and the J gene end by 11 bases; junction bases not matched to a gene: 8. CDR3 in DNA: TGTGCCAGCAGCCCCGATCTAGGGGGCAAACTGTTTTTT. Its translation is CASSPDLGGKLFF.

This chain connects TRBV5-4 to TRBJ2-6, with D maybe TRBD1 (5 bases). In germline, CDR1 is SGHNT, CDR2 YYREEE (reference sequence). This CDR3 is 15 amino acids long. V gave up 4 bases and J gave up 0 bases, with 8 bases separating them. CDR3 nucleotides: TGTGCCAGCAGCCCCGGACACTCTGGGGCCAACGTCCTGACTTTC. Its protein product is CASSPGHSGANVLTF.

CDR3 loop: CASSRALETEAFF. The CDR3 region has the DNA TGTGCCAGCAGCCGGGCCCTGGAGACTGAAGCTTTCTTT. This chain uses TRBV13 with TRBJ1-1; D is undetermined. V was shortened by 5 bases and J by 5 bases, with 12 bases between the two germline ends. The CDR3 has 13 residues. Looked up from germline, CDR1 is PRHDT and CDR2 is FYEKMQ (reference sequence).

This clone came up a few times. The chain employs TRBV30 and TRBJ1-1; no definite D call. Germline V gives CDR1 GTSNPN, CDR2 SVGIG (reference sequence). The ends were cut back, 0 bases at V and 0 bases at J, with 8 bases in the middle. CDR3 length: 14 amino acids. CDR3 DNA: TGTGCCTGGAGTGTATTCGGGTTGAACACTGAAGCTTTCTTT. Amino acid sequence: CAWSVFGLNTEAFF.

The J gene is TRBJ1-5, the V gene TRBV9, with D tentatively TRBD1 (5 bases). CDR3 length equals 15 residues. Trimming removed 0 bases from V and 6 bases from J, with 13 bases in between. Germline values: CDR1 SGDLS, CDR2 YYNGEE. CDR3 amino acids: CASSVDVQGSQPQHF. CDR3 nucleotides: TGTGCCAGCAGCGTAGACGTCCAGGGATCTCAGCCCCAGCATTTT. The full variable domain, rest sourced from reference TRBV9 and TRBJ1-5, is DSGVTQTPKHLITATGQRVTLRCSPRSGDLSVYWYQQSLDQGLQFLIQYYNGEERAKGNILERFSAQQFPDLHSELNLSSLELGDSALYFCASSVDVQGSQPQHFGDGTRLSIL.

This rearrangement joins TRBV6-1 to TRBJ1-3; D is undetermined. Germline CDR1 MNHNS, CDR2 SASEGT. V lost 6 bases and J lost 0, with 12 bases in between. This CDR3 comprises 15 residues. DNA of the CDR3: TGTGCCAGCAGAGTAGACACCAACTCTGGAAACACCATATATTTT. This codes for CASRVDTNSGNTIYF.